This entry lists 12 T cell receptor beta chains sequenced from one sample in a study of blood T cells in healthy people across ages (dated by TCRdb to between 2014 and 2017). Library preparation used 5' RACE. Sequenced using an Illumina HiSeq 2500. A second PCR of 7 to 11 cycles was performed with a sample-barcoded 5' primer and a J-beta primer mix. Starting from the raw public reads, TCRdb applied fastp trimming at Q25, assembled clones with MiXCR and retained in-frame beta chains. Entries are consolidated by CDR3 protein sequence, retaining the most common genes and DNA. For this sample the table gives 270,000 or so distinct CDR3 sequences, of which about 25% were detected only once. Over 25% of the sample is taken by the ten largest. Material for sequencing was blood. The receptors here all came from a woman aged 70-85 years in good health.

A few counts support this clonotype. The rearrangement links TRBV7-3 to TRBJ1-1; D perhaps matches TRBD1 (5 bases). CDR1 and CDR2 from the germline V gene are SGHTA and FQGTGA. CDR3 length: 14 amino acids. V shed 2 bases and J shed 0 bases, with 7 bases lying between them. The CDR3 nucleotides are TGTGCCAGCAGCTTACAGGGTATGAACACTGAAGCTTTCTTT. It encodes CASSLQGMNTEAFF.

This chain joins TRBV28 and TRBJ2-4; D gene ambiguous. CDR1 and CDR2 (germline): MDHEN, SYDVKM. Trimming removed 5 bases at V and 4 bases at J, with 9 bases between. The CDR3 extends over 13 amino acids. CDR3 sequence reads: CASSPSSKNIQYF. The CDR3 DNA is TGTGCCAGCAGTCCCTCGTCAAAAAACATTCAGTACTTC.

This clonotype was counted a few times. This sequence joins TRBV6-1 and TRBJ1-2, with 9 positions matching TRBD1. This CDR3 region has 13 residues. Per the germline V gene, CDR1 is MNHNS and CDR2 is SASEGT. V dropped 4 bases and J dropped 9; count of bases not matched to a gene: 6. DNA of the CDR3: TGTGCCAGCAGTGTGACAGGGGGGTGGAGCTACACCTTC. Translated: CASSVTGGWSYTF.

In this sample, this clonotype turned up a few times. The V and J genes are TRBV28 and TRBJ2-5; possible D gene TRBD1, 6 bases. The ends were cut back, 10 bases at V and 4 bases at J, with 19 bases in the middle. CDR3 length equals 14 residues. The germline V gene has CDR1 MDHEN and CDR2 SYDVKM. CDR3 loop: CAIHTTGRGETQYF. The DNA for the CDR3 is TGTGCCATTCATACGACAGGAAGAGGAGAGACCCAGTACTTC. Full variable domain (outside the CDR3, taken from reference TRBV28 and TRBJ2-5): DVKVTQSSRYLVKRTGEKVFLECVQDMDHENMFWYRQDPGLGLRLIYFSYDVKMKEKGDIPEGYSVSREKKERFSLILESASTNQTSMYLCAIHTTGRGETQYFGPGTRLLVL.

The CDR3 loop is CASSTPGQGTYEQYF. The CDR3 nucleotides read TGTGCCAGCAGTACCCCGGGACAGGGCACTTACGAGCAGTACTTC. This sequence joins TRBV28 and TRBJ2-7, with 9 bases lining up with TRBD1. V lost 5 bases and J lost 4; bases outside the gene matches: 9. Per the germline V gene, CDR1 is MDHEN and CDR2 is SYDVKM. This CDR3 spans 15 amino acids.

Points on this clonotype: One end of the junction fails to match germline, which may point to a read error. The chain joins TRBV7-9 to TRBJ2-7; 12 bases fit TRBD2. Per the germline V gene, CDR1 is SEHNR and CDR2 is FQNEAQ (reference sequence). There are 14 residues in the CDR3. CDR3 amino acids: CASGLAGNAYEQYF. The CDR3 region has the DNA TGTGCCAGCGGACTAGCGGGGAATGCCTACGAGCAATACTTC.

The chain carries TRBV12-3 or TRBV12-4 and TRBJ2-5; D ambiguous. Deletions cut 3 bases from V and 3 bases from J, with 8 bases between. The CDR3 has 13 residues. CDR3 amino acids: CASSFGTKETQYF. In nucleotides, the CDR3 is TGTGCCAGCAGTTTCGGCACCAAAGAGACCCAGTACTTC.

The sample holds a few counts of this clonotype. The DNA of the CDR3 is TGCAGTGCTCTCTTAGCCCACTCTAACGAGCAGTACTTC. Amino acids: CSALLAHSNEQYF. The chain combines TRBV20-1 with TRBJ2-5; D is undetermined. Matching the DNA end better, TRBJ2-7 makes the J call doubtful. Germline CDR1 DFQATT, CDR2 SNEGSKA (reference sequence). CDR3 length equals 13 residues.

CDR3 protein: CASSLASGTGTDTQYF. CDR3 in DNA: TGTGCCAGCAGTTTAGCTAGCGGGACTGGCACAGATACGCAGTATTTT. The chain carries TRBV28 and TRBJ2-3; TRBD2 agrees at 9 bases. V lost 2 bases to trimming and J lost 1 base; unmatched junction nucleotides: 4. The germline gives CDR1 MDHEN, CDR2 SYDVKM. This CDR3 region has 16 residues.

This clonotype occurred many times. V usage is TRBV13 and J usage is TRBJ2-2, with D perhaps TRBD2 (5 bases). The CDR3 runs 14 residues. Between the trimmed V and J ends, which lost 3 bases and 7 bases, there was a span of 12 bases. Looked up from germline, CDR1 is PRHDT and CDR2 is FYEKMQ (reference sequence). CDR3 nucleotides: TGTGCCAGCAGCTTTAGCGCGAAGTTCGGGGAGCTGTTTTTT. It codes for CASSFSAKFGELFF.

This clonotype has more than one count but fewer than ten. CDR3 sequence: CASSSIVTGTRYEQYF. For the CDR3, the DNA is TGTGCCAGCAGCTCCATCGTGACAGGGACCCGCTACGAGCAGTACTTC. This chain joins TRBV7-9 and TRBJ2-7, with 7 bases fitting TRBD1. Germline V gene data show CDR1 as SEHNR and CDR2 as FQNEAQ (reference sequence). This CDR3 contains 16 residues. V dropped 4 bases and J dropped 3; count of bases not matched to a gene: 12.

The chain employs TRBV6-1 and TRBJ1-4; D may be TRBD1 (5 bases). Germline assignment: CDR1 MNHNS and CDR2 SASEGT. The ends were cut back, 5 bases at V and 6 bases at J, with 25 bases in the middle. The CDR3 is made up of 18 amino acids. The CDR3 sequence: CASSPIAWDAGAHEKLFF. The DNA of the CDR3 is TGTGCCAGCAGTCCGATCGCTTGGGACGCCGGGGCTCATGAAAAACTGTTTTTT.